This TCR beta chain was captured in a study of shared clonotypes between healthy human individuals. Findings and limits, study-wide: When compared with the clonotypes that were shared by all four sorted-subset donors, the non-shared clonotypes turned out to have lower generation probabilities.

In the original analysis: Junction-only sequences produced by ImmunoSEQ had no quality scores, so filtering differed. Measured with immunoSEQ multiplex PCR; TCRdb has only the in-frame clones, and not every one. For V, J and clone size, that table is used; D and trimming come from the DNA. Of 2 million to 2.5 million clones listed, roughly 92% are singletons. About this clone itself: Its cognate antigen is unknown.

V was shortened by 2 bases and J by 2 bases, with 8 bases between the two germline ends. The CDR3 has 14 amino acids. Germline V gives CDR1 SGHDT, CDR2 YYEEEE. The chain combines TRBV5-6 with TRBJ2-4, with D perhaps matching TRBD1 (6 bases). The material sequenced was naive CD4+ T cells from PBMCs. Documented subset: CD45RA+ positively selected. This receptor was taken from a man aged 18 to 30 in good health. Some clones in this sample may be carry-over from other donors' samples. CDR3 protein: CASSFWDTKNIQYF. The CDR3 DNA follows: TGTGCCAGCAGCTTTTGGGACACCAAAAACATTCAGTACTTC.